The source of this T cell receptor beta chain is a study of blood T cell repertoires in COVID-19. About the research overall: PBMCs, B-cell-depleted T cells, or T cells were the source of the cDNA or gDNA that made up the material.

Measured with immunoSEQ multiplex PCR; TCRdb has only the in-frame clones, and not every one. The repertoire holds 170,000 or so clones, with around four fifths as singletons. Sequencing was done on a sample of PBMCs or T cells enriched from blood (not recorded which). This receptor was taken from a woman aged 45-59 years who had recovered from COVID-19.

CDR3 coding DNA: TGCAGCGTTGATAGGGGACAGGGGGCCTTGGGGACTGAAGCTTTCTTT. It translates to CSVDRGQGALGTEAFF. The chain joins TRBV29-1 to TRBJ1-1; the match to TRBD1 covers 12 bases. The CDR3 covers 16 residues. Trimming cost V 3 bases and J 5 bases; bases outside gene matches: 10. CDR1 SQVTM and CDR2 ANQGSEA come from the germline V gene.